This is a list of T cell receptor beta chains from one sample in a study of shared clonotypes between healthy human individuals. Using immunoSEQ multiplex PCR, the repertoire was profiled, and TCRdb retains in-frame clones only, with some absent. The sample has more than 1.2 million clones; around 98.5% are singletons. The specimen was naive CD4+ T cells sorted from blood. These receptors all come from a man aged 25-45 years in good health. Both conserved end residues are part of each CDR3. Each record gives: D gene, V gene, CDR3 length, J gene, clone size, CDR3 DNA, CDR3 protein. A D gene is named only where the DNA matches it firmly. Some rows have no size entry. The others give once, few or many, or a class for an expanded clone.

>TRBD2|TRBV2|18|TRBJ2-5|.
TGTGCCAGCAGTGGACTAGCGGGAGGCCTTTTGGTTATCGAGACCCAGTACTTC
CASSGLAGGLLVIETQYF
>.|TRBV11-2|16|TRBJ2-3|.
TGTGCCAGCAGCTTATTGGGGGGCCCCATAACAGATACGCAGTATTTT
CASSLLGGPITDTQYF
>.|TRBV7-2|11|TRBJ2-5|.
TGTGCCAGCAGCCGCCAAGAGACCCAGTACTTC
CASSRQETQYF
>TRBD2|TRBV7-2|16|TRBJ2-7|.
TGTGCCAGCAGCCCGGTCAGCGGGAGGCTCTCCTACGAGCAGTACTTC
CASSPVSGRLSYEQYF
>TRBD1|TRBV7-7|14|TRBJ1-1|once
TGTGCCAGCAGCCCCTGGACAGGGGAAACTGAAGCTTTCTTT
CASSPWTGETEAFF
>.|TRBV5-1|14|TRBJ2-2|.
TGCGCCAGCAGTCTGGGTTCGAACACCGGGGAGCTGTTTTTT
CASSLGSNTGELFF
>.|TRBV9|15|TRBJ2-2|.
TGTGCCAGCAGCGTAGGGTCTGTTGTGTCCGGGGAGCTGTTTTTT
CASSVGSVVSGELFF
>.|TRBV5-1|14|TRBJ1-1|few
TGCGCCAGCAGCTTGTTTGGGGTGAACACTGAAGCTTTCTTT
CASSLFGVNTEAFF
>TRBD2|TRBV9|15|TRBJ2-7|once
TGTGCCAGCAGCCATACTAGCGGGAGGGCCGACGAGCAGTACTTC
CASSHTSGRADEQYF
>.|TRBV27|15|TRBJ1-5|.
TGTGCCAGCAGTTTTAAGGGTAATAGCAATCAGCCCCAGCATTTT
CASSFKGNSNQPQHF
>.|TRBV7-2|18|TRBJ1-5|once
TGTGCCAGCAGCTTAGTGGGGCAGGAGTGGGACTTCAATCAGCCCCAGCATTTT
CASSLVGQEWDFNQPQHF
>TRBD1|TRBV2|14|TRBJ2-3|.
TGTGCCAGCAGGTCGACAGGGCACACAGATACGCAGTATTTT
CASRSTGHTDTQYF
>.|TRBV7-9|14|TRBJ2-5|.
TGTGCCAGCAGCCCCCGAGCGGGCCAAGAGACCCAGTACTTC
CASSPRAGQETQYF
>TRBD2|TRBV5-1|15|TRBJ2-1|.
TGCGCCAGCAGCCCGGGACTAGCGGGAGACAATGAGCAGTTCTTC
CASSPGLAGDNEQFF
>TRBD2|TRBV10-3|13|TRBJ2-7|.
TGTGCCATCAAGGGGGGGACTAGCAACGAGCAGTACTTC
CAIKGGTSNEQYF
>TRBD2|TRBV11-2|18|TRBJ2-1|.
TGTGCCAGCGGATTGCGCCCCGGGCGGGAGAGCTCCTACAATGAGCAGTTCTTC
CASGLRPGRESSYNEQFF
>TRBD1|TRBV4-3|15|TRBJ1-5|.
TGCGCCAGCAGCACCTCCCGGGACAGGGGGGAGCCCCAGCATTTT
CASSTSRDRGEPQHF
>TRBD2|TRBV9|17|TRBJ2-2|.
TGTGCCAGCAGCGTAGAAGCTAGCGGGAGCCTCACCGGGGAGCTGTTTTTT
CASSVEASGSLTGELFF
>.|TRBV29-1|10|TRBJ2-1|.
TGCAGCGGCCTCCACAATGAGCAGTTCTTC
CSGLHNEQFF
>TRBD2|TRBV10-3|16|TRBJ2-2|.
TGTGCCATCAGTGAGTCTCCGCTAGCGGGATCAGGGGAGCTGTTTTTT
CAISESPLAGSGELFF
>TRBD1|TRBV19|20|TRBJ1-5|once
TGTGCCAGTAGTATCAGAGGGGGCGGCAGCTCCGCTCGGCCAGATCAGCCCCAGCATTTT
CASSIRGGGSSARPDQPQHF
>.|TRBV9|14|TRBJ2-3|once
TGTGCCAGCAGCGTGCAGGGTAGCACAGATACGCAGTATTTT
CASSVQGSTDTQYF
>.|TRBV6-4|15|TRBJ2-3|.
TGTGCCAGCAGTGGAGGAGCAGCGGCCACAGATACGCAGTATTTT
CASSGGAAATDTQYF
>.|TRBV11-3|15|TRBJ2-7|.
TGTGCCAGCAGCTTAGGGTTCGGGGGAGGTTACGAGCAGTACTTC
CASSLGFGGGYEQYF
>.|TRBV10-3|14|TRBJ2-2|.
TGTGCCATCAGTGGTACGGCGAACACCGGGGAGCTGTTTTTT
CAISGTANTGELFF
>TRBD2|TRBV11-2|18|TRBJ2-1|.
TGTGCCAGCAGCCGGACAACGGGTGGCGGGAGAAGTTTCAATGAGCAGTTCTTC
CASSRTTGGGRSFNEQFF
>TRBD2|TRBV4-3|18|TRBJ2-6|.
TGCGCCAGCAGCCAAGATCCCCGGGGGGGCGCTGGGGCCAACGTCCTGACTTTC
CASSQDPRGGAGANVLTF
>.|TRBV4-2|17|TRBJ2-2|.
TGTGCCAGCCAGCCCGCGGGCGAGCGCGCGAACACCGGGGAGCTGTTTTTT
CASQPAGERANTGELFF
>TRBD1|TRBV7-6|17|TRBJ1-5|.
TGTGCCAGCATCCTCCAGGACAGGAGCTCCCGCAATCAGCCCCAGCATTTT
CASILQDRSSRNQPQHF
>.|TRBV5-1|14|TRBJ2-5|.
TGCGCCAGCAGCTTGGGGGGATACCAAGAGACCCAGTACTTC
CASSLGGYQETQYF
>.|TRBV27|18|TRBJ2-1|.
TGTGCCAGCAGTTTACGGGATAGCGGAGTTTTGCGCTACAATGAGCAGTTCTTC
CASSLRDSGVLRYNEQFF
>TRBD2|TRBV4-3|17|TRBJ2-7|.
TGCGCCAGCAGCCAAGATCTCCCTAGCGGGAGTCTATACGAGCAGTACTTC
CASSQDLPSGSLYEQYF
>.|TRBV28|11|TRBJ1-2|.
TGTGCCAGCAGTTTATTCCGTGGCTACACCTTC
CASSLFRGYTF
>.|TRBV5-5|12|TRBJ2-2|.
TGTGCCAGCAGCTATTACGCGAGGGAGCTGTTTTTT
CASSYYARELFF
>.|TRBV4-3|18|TRBJ1-2|.
TGCGCCAGCAGCCAACGCCACTCGAGACCCGCATTCGGCTATGGCTACACCTTC
CASSQRHSRPAFGYGYTF
>.|TRBV11-2|16|TRBJ2-7|.
TGTGCCAGCAGCTCTTTTGGGCAGGGCTATACCTACGAGCAGTACTTC
CASSSFGQGYTYEQYF
>TRBD1|TRBV30|13|TRBJ1-5|.
TGTGCCTGGAGGGACAGGCTCAATCAGCCCCAGCATTTT
CAWRDRLNQPQHF
>TRBD2|TRBV28|13|TRBJ2-7|.
TGTGCCAGCAGGGCTAGCGGGTCCTACGAGCAGTACTTC
CASRASGSYEQYF
>.|TRBV5-1|15|TRBJ2-3|.
TGCGCCAGCCTAGAGGGGGGAATAAGGACAGATACGCAGTATTTT
CASLEGGIRTDTQYF
>TRBD2|TRBV7-6|15|TRBJ2-7|.
TGTGCCAGCAGCTTAGAACTAGCGCCCGCATTCGGGCAGTACTTC
CASSLELAPAFGQYF
>.|TRBV4-3|15|TRBJ1-3|.
TGCGCCAGCAGCCAAGATGCAGGGGTTGGAAACACCATATATTTT
CASSQDAGVGNTIYF
>.|TRBV9|20|TRBJ2-1|.
TGTGCCAGCGCTAACGGGTTTAGAACGGGAAAGCCCACCCCCGACAATGAGCAGTTCTTC
CASANGFRTGKPTPDNEQFF
>TRBD2|TRBV7-8|16|TRBJ2-7|.
TGTGCCAGCAGCTTACATCGGACTAGCGGGAGCTACGAGCAGTACTTC
CASSLHRTSGSYEQYF
>.|TRBV27|14|TRBJ2-5|.
TGTGCCAGCAGTTCCAAGGGAGGGGGAGAGACCCAGTACTTC
CASSSKGGGETQYF
>.|TRBV7-9|19|TRBJ2-2|.
TGTGCCAGCAGCTACGACCTTATAGGGCAAAGAAAGGGCACCGGGGAGCTGTTTTTT
CASSYDLIGQRKGTGELFF
>TRBD2|TRBV30|18|TRBJ2-1|.
TGTGCCTGGAGTGTACCCACGGAACTAGCGGGGTACTACAATGAGCAGTTCTTC
CAWSVPTELAGYYNEQFF
>.|TRBV18|16|TRBJ2-1|.
TGTGCCAGCTCAATCAAGACAGGTCCGACTGTGAATGAGCAGTTCTTC
CASSIKTGPTVNEQFF
>TRBD1|TRBV2|14|TRBJ1-5|once
TGTGCCAGCAAGGGGGCGCGGAACAATCAGCCCCAGCATTTT
CASKGARNNQPQHF
>.|TRBV6-5|14|TRBJ2-7|.
TGTGCCAGCAGTCCCACACAAAGCTCCTACGAGCAGTACTTC
CASSPTQSSYEQYF
>.|TRBV19|14|TRBJ1-1|.
TGTGCCAGTAGTACTAGGACAGCCGGATTGCGAGCTTTCTTT
CASSTRTAGLRAFF
>.|TRBV29-1|14|TRBJ2-2|.
TGCAGCGTTGTAGGTTATCTAAACACCGGGGAGCTGTTTTTT
CSVVGYLNTGELFF